This T cell receptor (beta chain) was sequenced in a study of cytomegalovirus exposure and HLA in healthy donors (dated by TCRdb to the late 2010s). Regarding the study in general: According to an earlier analysis of a few hundred of the donors, 200 million or so T cells yielded approximately 120 million unique TCR beta sequences and approximately 300 Gb of sequence data. The T cell repertoires of 666 subjects were profiled by immunosequencing and related to cytomegalovirus serostatus. In addition to the first cohort of around 670 subjects, a separate validation cohort of approximately 120 different subjects was used. An earlier analysis of approximately 630 of the donors applied high-throughput TCR beta sequencing to assess whether each TCR beta V gene segment acted as functional or pseudogenic. Rather than drawing on any new phenotypic data, the later analysis identified candidate immune exposures from TCR beta sequences and the way those sequences occurred across donors. Of the 398 genotyped donors, approximately 81% were placed in the genetic ancestry cluster associated with self-reported Caucasian donors. The number of typed donors differed by locus: roughly 629-630 for A, B, C, DRB1 and DQB1; about 520 for DQA1; approximately 610 for DPA1; and about 470 for DPB1. Roughly five DR-DQ haplotypes were handled as single units for association and clustering, since linkage in the cohort was strong. Across some 400 genotyped donors of the cohort, an average of roughly 200,000 unique TCR beta nucleotide sequences per donor were sequenced, and roughly a sixth of those sequences were non-productive. Every repertoire in the discovery cohort had been generated on one and the same sequencing platform. To study patterns of TCR occurrence, a later analysis re-analyzed previously published TCR beta repertoires from 666 donors and added high-resolution HLA genotyping. The study combined high-throughput TCR immunosequencing, statistical association of individual TCRs with disease status, and machine learning to predict cytomegalovirus infection status. Genome-wide SNP genotypes for about 60% of the roughly 700 donors were used in a later genetic analysis, which treated that subset as a discovery cohort. The study aimed to test whether signatures of past pathogen exposure could be identified by cataloging public T cell receptors. Donor age, sex, ethnicity and CMV serostatus were compiled alongside the repertoire data. An early release that covered about 600 HLA-typed donors contained 300 to 350 gigabases of sequencing data and about 93 million unique TCR sequences. Class I and class II HLA loci were covered by the typing at four-digit resolution.

Library creation used the immunoSEQ multiplex PCR assay. A mixture of 60 forward primers for TCR Vbeta segments and 13 reverse primers for TCR Jbeta segments was used in the multiplex PCR. The CDR3 region of rearranged TCR beta genes was amplified from genomic DNA by a multiplex PCR assay. Amplified TCR beta libraries were sequenced as 87-base-pair reads on the Illumina HiSeq System. Per the authors' processing: In a later analysis, tens of millions of unique TCR beta chains were counted across the 690 or so repertoires, and roughly 10 million of these chains were shared by at least two donors. Raw reads were error-corrected and collapsed into unique sequences by a nearest-neighbor algorithm in which closely related sequences were merged to remove PCR and sequencing errors. CDR3 sequences were aligned to IMGT reference sequences to assign V, D and J gene segments. For a sequence to be retained, a match of at least six nucleotides to both a V gene segment and a J gene segment was required. Rearrangements were called productive when the CDR3 lacked stop codons and stayed in frame with V and J; all others were non-productive. CDR3 was defined according to IMGT convention as the region running from the second conserved V-encoded cysteine to the conserved J-encoded phenylalanine. In an earlier analysis of just under 600 of the donors, sequences lacking an unambiguous match to a single V gene segment were excluded. In an earlier analysis of more than 500 of the donors, a V segment was called functional when productive rearrangements were above 56.7%, and segregating when the standard deviation between donors exceeded 5%. A statistical classification framework was built for diagnosing cytomegalovirus status from the catalog of TCR beta chain sequences. V and J gene assignment, in a later analysis, came from comparing TCR nucleotide sequences with IMGT/GENE-DB human TR gene sequences. A later analysis assigned CDR3 sequences and most-parsimonious VDJ recombination scenarios with the TCRdist pipeline. In a later analysis, every TCR beta chain was defined by the combination of its CDR3 amino acid sequence and its V-gene family, and reads without a unique V-gene family were dropped. To address suspected cross-contamination and a sequencing artifact, a later analysis removed 592 highly shared, low-generation-probability nucleotide sequences. In a later analysis, a clonal expansion index for each public chain was calculated from normalized within-repertoire ranks of inferred template counts. A later analysis computed generation probabilities with a VDJ recombination model fitted to out-of-frame rearrangements, and checked the results against IGoR. Hypergeometric tests were used in a later analysis to score TCR-TCR, TCR-HLA and TCR-CMV co-occurrence, with a repertoire-size bias correction applied to the TCR pairs. To estimate false discovery rates, a later analysis permuted the HLA or CMV assignments 20 times. In a later analysis, co-occurring TCRs were grouped with DBSCAN, and TCRdist sequence similarity was added when clustering was performed within HLA-allele-positive subsets. Co-occurrence clustering excluded repertoires with fewer than 30,000 or more than 120,000 public chains, plus five with anomalous nucleotide sharing. TCRdb obtained this table from immuneACCESS and retained in-frame rearrangements with V and J assigned. These tables miss some clones; where compared with another copy, unresolved V genes account for less than half of the shortfall, and the remainder is unexplained. V and J calls and clone size come straight from that table; D and trimming were deduced from the DNA. The sample table holds approximately 75,000 clones, of which around 84% were seen once. The biggest ten clones account for approximately 19% of the sample.

The CDR3 sequence holds 12 residues, the cysteine and phenylalanine included. The sequence is cut down to CDR3 DNA, 36 bases in frame from base 1. CDR1 is given as MNHNS and CDR2 as SASEGT, both from the germline V gene. Trimming costs V 7 bases and J 3 bases, and their ends lie 8 bases apart. The cohort comprised some 730 healthy bone marrow donors. All cohort members were sampled while nominally healthy, although unrecorded immune exposures were likely present. The donor tested CMV seropositive and was one of the 289 seropositive cohort members. A peripheral blood sample was provided by each donor, and peripheral blood mononuclear cells were used for TCR beta sequencing. The Qiagen DNeasy Blood Extraction Kit was used to extract genomic DNA from the blood cell samples. Concerning this clone itself: Its cognate antigen has yet to be identified. No clone much larger than this one lies a single base away; base qualities are absent.

Study-level results and caveats: A further reported finding was that TCR beta sequences accurately predicted the HLA-A and HLA-B alleles for most subjects in the first cohort. Broadly in line with IMGT annotations, most TCR beta V segments showed up in productive rearrangements about 87% or about 30% of the time in an earlier analysis of several hundred of the donors. Only TCR beta chains were sequenced in this cohort, and the absence of alpha or paired-chain data limited detectable features. In a later analysis, most CMV-associated TCR beta chains were found to appear HLA-restricted, with HLA associations seemingly driven largely by CMV exposure. Linkage disequilibrium might explain the correlated functional status among segregating V segments, but an unknown experimental factor could not be ruled out. The authors suggested that the approach could potentially be extended to other disease states and immunological phenotypes. Because counts were too low, under 20 rarely observed V segments, including chromosome 9 orphons, were left out of the earlier analysis of roughly 600 of the donors. A few of the identified cytomegalovirus-associated TCR beta chains were confirmed in vitro to be specific for cytomegalovirus antigens. In a later analysis, HLA-associated TCR beta chains were found to be more clonally expanded and to have lower generation probabilities than equally common non-associated chains. Because HLA typing was unavailable for some donors at each locus, only the typed subset was used in association tests. Most TCR sequences were seen in very few donors, while some public TCRs were found in many individuals. Assigning TCR associations to individual alleles was difficult when HLA alleles, especially DR and DQ, strongly co-occurred. In a later analysis, TCR association rates were found to vary across HLA loci, with the most associated TCRs seen for DRB1 alleles and the fewest for HLA-C alleles. Roughly uniform sequencing depth across donors was assumed in presence/absence analyses, although this assumption may not hold. The classifier was reported to diagnose cytomegalovirus status with high specificity and sensitivity in both the original and validation cohorts. Because the 87-base-pair reads could not distinguish some IMGT-functional V segments, including TRBV6-2 and TRBV6-3, those segments were excluded. Immune exposure information for the cohort was limited to CMV serostatus. According to a later analysis, parvovirus B19, influenza, CMV and Epstein-Barr virus appeared linked to several top co-occurrence clusters. In a later genetic analysis, a missense DCLRE1C variant was associated with V-gene and J-gene trimming of TCR beta chains, and the association was replicated in an independent cohort. A later genetic analysis reported fewer N-insertions in productive TCRs among donors in an Asian-associated ancestry cluster than the roughly 650-donor mean. In the study, some 160 TCR beta chains were listed as associated with cytomegalovirus. Specific HLA alleles were associated with over 15,000 TCR beta sequences at a false discovery rate of 0.05 in a later analysis. A cluster of highly shared sequence variants was judged likely to represent a technical artifact of the sequencing pipeline.

The sequenced sample was PBMCs. The rearrangement joined TRBV6-1 to TRBJ2-3, with no confidently assigned D gene. The TCR comes from a man aged 65 to 85 in good health and CMV-seropositive. The sequenced DNA is TGTGCCAGCATGTGGGCAACAGATACGCAGTATTTT. Translated, this is CASMWATDTQYF.